This T cell receptor (beta chain) was identified during a study of neurological immune-mediated disorders. This clonotype has at least ten counts. CDR3 length: 16 amino acids. The V gene's germline CDR1 is MGHRA and CDR2 YSYEKL. Trimming removed 0 bases from V and 9 bases from J, with 17 bases in between. Sample time point: longitudinal time-point 2. cDNA synthesis was performed by 5'RACE with 10-nucleotide random UMIs. Over 180 million TCR-beta sequences from 15-18 subjects came from every sequencing run. Each CDR3 protein gets one entry after TCRdb re-called the 5' RACE reads with MiXCR. The data contain some 100,000 distinct CDR3 sequences, about 12% of them seen just once; the ten biggest clones take up about 5%.

Sequencing used PBMCs. The receptor comes from a female donor with HTLV-1-associated myelopathy (HAM/TSP). The chain carries TRBV4-1 and TRBJ2-2; D may be TRBD2 (6 bases). The CDR3 sequence is CASSQESSGTPRELFF. For the CDR3, the DNA is TGCGCCAGCAGCCAAGAAAGTTCAGGGACTCCCCGGGAGCTGTTTTTT.